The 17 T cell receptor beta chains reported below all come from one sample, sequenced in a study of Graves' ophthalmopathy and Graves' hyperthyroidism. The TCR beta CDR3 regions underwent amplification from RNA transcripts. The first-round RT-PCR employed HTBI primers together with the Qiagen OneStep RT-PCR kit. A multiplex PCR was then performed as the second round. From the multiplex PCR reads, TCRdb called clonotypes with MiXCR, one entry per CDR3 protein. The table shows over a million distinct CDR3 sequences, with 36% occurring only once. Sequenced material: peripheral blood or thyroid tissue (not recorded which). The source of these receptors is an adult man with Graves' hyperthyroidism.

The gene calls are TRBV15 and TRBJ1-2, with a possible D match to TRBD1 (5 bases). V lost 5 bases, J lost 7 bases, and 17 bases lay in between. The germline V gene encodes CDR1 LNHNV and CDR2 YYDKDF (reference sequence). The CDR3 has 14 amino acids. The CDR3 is CATSPNAGVAGYTF. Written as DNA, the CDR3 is TGTGCCACCAGCCCTAATGCGGGGGTGGCTGGCTACACCTTC.

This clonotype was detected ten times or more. The CDR3 bases are TGTGCCAGCAGCTTACGACGGGCAGGGAATCAGCCCCAGCATTTT. Translation gives CASSLRRAGNQPQHF. The chain has TRBV7-8 and TRBJ1-5, with D perhaps TRBD1 (5 bases). Germline V gene sequence: CDR1 SGHVS, CDR2 FQNEAQ. This CDR3 is built from 15 residues. V lost 2 bases and J 4 bases, leaving 12 bases between the germline ends. The entire variable domain, with the rest obtained from reference TRBV7-8 and TRBJ1-5, is as follows: GAGVSQSPRYKVAKRGQDVALRCDPISGHVSLFWYQQALGQGPEFLTYFQNEAQLDKSGLPSDRFFAERPEGSVSTLKIQRTQQEDSAVYLCASSLRRAGNQPQHFGDGTRLSIL.

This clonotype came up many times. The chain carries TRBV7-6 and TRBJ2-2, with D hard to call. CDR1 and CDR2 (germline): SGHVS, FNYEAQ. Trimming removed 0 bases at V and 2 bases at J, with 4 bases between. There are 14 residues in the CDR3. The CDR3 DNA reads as TGTGCCAGCAGCTTAGCGTCCAACACCGGGGAGCTGTTTTTT. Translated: CASSLASNTGELFF.

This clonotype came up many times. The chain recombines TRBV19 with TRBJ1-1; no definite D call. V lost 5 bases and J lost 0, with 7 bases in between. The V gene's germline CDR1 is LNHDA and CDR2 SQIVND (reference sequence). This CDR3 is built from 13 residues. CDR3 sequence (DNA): TGTGCCAGTAGTGGTTTTTTGAACACTGAAGCTTTCTTT. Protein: CASSGFLNTEAFF.

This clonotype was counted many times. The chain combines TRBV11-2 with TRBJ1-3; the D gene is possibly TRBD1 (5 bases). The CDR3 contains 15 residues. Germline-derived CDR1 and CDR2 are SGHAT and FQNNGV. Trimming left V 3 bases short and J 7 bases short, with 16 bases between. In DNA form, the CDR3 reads TGTGCCAGCAGCTTCCGAGGGGAATCGGGTAACACCATATATTTT. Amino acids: CASSFRGESGNTIYF.

This CDR3 reads CSVEGGQGEDGYTF. The CDR3 DNA sequence: TGCAGCGTTGAGGGGGGACAGGGGGAGGATGGCTACACCTTC. The rearrangement links TRBV29-1 to TRBJ1-2, with 11 nucleotides matching TRBD1. The CDR3 sequence is 14 residues long. V was pared by 3 bases and J by 6 bases, with 6 bases of the junction left unmatched. CDR1 SQVTM and CDR2 ANQGSEA come from the germline V gene. The whole variable domain, filled in from reference TRBV29-1 and TRBJ1-2, reads SAVISQKPSRDICQRGTSLTIQCQVDSQVTMMFWYRQQPGQSLTLIATANQGSEATYESGFVIDKFPISRPNLTFSTLTVSNMSPEDSSIYLCSVEGGQGEDGYTFGSGTRLTVV.

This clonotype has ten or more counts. CDR3 residues: CSARLDRVTEAFF. CDR3 coding DNA: TGCAGTGCTAGGCTGGACAGGGTGACTGAAGCTTTCTTT. The chain employs TRBV20-1 and TRBJ1-1, with 8 bases that match TRBD1. Germline V gives CDR1 DFQATT, CDR2 SNEGSKA (reference sequence). There are 13 residues in the CDR3. Trimming took 3 bases from V and 5 from J; bases not matched to a gene: 5.

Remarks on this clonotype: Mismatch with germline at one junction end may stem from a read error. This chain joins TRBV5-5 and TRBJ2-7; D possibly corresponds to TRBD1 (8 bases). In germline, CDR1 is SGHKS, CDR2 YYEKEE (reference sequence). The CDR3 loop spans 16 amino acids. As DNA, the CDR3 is TGCGCCAGCAGCCAAGATATTTGGACAGGGAGGGACGAGCAGTACTTC. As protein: CASSQDIWTGRDEQYF.

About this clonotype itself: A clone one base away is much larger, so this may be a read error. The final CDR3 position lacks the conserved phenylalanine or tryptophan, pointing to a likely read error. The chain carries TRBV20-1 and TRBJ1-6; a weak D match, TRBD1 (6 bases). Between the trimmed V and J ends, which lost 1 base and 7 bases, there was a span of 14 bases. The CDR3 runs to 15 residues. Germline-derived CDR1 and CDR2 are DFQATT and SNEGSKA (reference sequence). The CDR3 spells CSARVAHRENSPLHS. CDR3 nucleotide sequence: TGCAGTGCTAGAGTAGCACACAGGGAGAATTCACCCCTCCACTCT.

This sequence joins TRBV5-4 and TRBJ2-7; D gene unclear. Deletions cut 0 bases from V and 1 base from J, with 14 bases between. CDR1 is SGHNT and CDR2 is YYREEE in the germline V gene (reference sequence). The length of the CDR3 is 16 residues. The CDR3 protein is CASSLGSAEPSYEQYF. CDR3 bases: TGTGCCAGCAGCTTGGGGTCGGCCGAGCCATCCTACGAGCAGTACTTC.

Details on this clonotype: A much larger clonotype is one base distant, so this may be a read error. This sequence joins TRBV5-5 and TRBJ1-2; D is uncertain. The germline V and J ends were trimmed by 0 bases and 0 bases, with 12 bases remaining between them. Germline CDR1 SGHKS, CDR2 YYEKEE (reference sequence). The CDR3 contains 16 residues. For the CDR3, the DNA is TGTGCCAGCAGCTTGGCCGGTCGGATACCTAACTATGGCTACACCTTC. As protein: CASSLAGRIPNYGYTF. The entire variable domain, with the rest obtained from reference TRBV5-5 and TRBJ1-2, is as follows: DAGVTQSPTHLIKTRGQQVTLRCSPISGHKSVSWYQQVLGQGPQFIFQYYEKEERGRGNFPDRFSARQFPNYSSELNVNALLLGDSALYLCASSLAGRIPNYGYTFGSGTRLTVV.

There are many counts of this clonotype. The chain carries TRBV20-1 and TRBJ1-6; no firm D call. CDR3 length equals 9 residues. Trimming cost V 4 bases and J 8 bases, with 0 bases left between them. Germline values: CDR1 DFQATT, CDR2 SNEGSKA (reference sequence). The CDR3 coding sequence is TGCAGTGCTAATTCACCCCTCCACTTT. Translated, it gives CSANSPLHF.

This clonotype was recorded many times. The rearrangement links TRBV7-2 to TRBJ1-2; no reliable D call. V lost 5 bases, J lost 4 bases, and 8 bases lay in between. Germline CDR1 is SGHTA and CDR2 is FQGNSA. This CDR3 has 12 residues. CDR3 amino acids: CASSMGGYGYTF. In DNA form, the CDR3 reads TGTGCCAGCAGCATGGGTGGCTATGGCTACACCTTC.

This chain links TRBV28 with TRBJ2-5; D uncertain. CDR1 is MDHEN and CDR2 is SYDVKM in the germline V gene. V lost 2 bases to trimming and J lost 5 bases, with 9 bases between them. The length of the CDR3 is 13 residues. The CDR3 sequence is CASSLRVVETQYF. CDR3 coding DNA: TGTGCCAGCAGTTTAAGGGTGGTGGAGACCCAGTACTTC.

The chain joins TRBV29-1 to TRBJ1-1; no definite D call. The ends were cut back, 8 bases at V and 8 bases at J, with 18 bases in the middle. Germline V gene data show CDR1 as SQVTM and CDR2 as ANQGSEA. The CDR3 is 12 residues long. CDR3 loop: CSLRLAGIEAFF. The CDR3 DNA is TGCAGCTTACGACTAGCGGGAATCGAAGCTTTCTTT.

The CDR3 bases are TGTGCCAGCAGCCGGGGACGCGGTTTACCCCTCCACTTT. This gives the protein CASSRGRGLPLHF. The chain joins TRBV9 to TRBJ1-6, with D possibly TRBD1 on 5 matching bases. V lost 4 bases and J lost 12, with 14 bases in between. The CDR3 has 13 residues. CDR1 is SGDLS and CDR2 is YYNGEE in the germline V gene.

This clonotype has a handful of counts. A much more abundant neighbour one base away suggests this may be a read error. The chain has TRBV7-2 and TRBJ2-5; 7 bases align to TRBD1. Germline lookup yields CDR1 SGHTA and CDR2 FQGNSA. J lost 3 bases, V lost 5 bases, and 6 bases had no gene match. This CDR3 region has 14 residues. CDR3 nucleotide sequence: TGTGCCAGCAGCCCGGGACAGCGGAAAGAGACCCAGTACTTC. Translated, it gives CASSPGQRKETQYF.